A single sample is the source of the 17 T cell receptor beta chains below, sequenced in a study of blood T cell repertoires in COVID-19. TCRdb keeps only in-frame clones here, not all; method: immunoSEQ multiplex PCR. The profile shows about 220,000 clones, about 86% of them singletons. The source material was PBMCs or T cells enriched from blood (not recorded which). The origin of the receptors is a woman aged 40-49 years with acute COVID-19.

This sequence joins TRBV30 and TRBJ1-2; TRBD1 agrees at 7 bases. The germline gives CDR1 GTSNPN, CDR2 SVGIG (reference sequence). The V and J ends lost 0 bases and 1 base, in that order; junction bases with no gene match: 5. This CDR3 region has 15 residues. DNA for the CDR3: TGTGCCTGGAGTGTAGACAGGGTCCTTAACTATGGCTACACCTTC. Translated, it gives CAWSVDRVLNYGYTF.

The chain recombines TRBV7-9 with TRBJ1-1; D gene unclear. From germline, CDR1 is SEHNR and CDR2 FQNEAQ (reference sequence). The CDR3 consists of 15 residues. Between the trimmed V and J ends, which lost 1 base and 6 bases, there was a span of 15 bases. The CDR3 loop reads CASSLGAAFGAEAFF. CDR3 DNA sequence: TGTGCCAGCAGCTTAGGGGCCGCCTTCGGGGCTGAAGCTTTCTTT.

Only one count was recorded for this clone. The chain joins TRBV14 to TRBJ1-1, with D tentatively TRBD1 (6 bases). The CDR3 is made up of 12 amino acids. Trimming removed 5 bases at V and 11 bases at J, with 15 bases between. Germline CDR1 reads SGHDN; CDR2 reads FVKESK. The CDR3 reads CASSELGARAFF. The CDR3 DNA reads TGTGCCAGCAGCGAGTTGGGGGCCCGGGCTTTCTTT.

The chain couples TRBV5-1 to TRBJ2-1; D gene ambiguous. The germline V gene has CDR1 SGHRS and CDR2 YFSETQ. The CDR3 loop spans 16 amino acids. V was trimmed by 1 base and J by 9 bases, leaving 20 bases between them. The CDR3 DNA sequence: TGCGCCAGCAGCTTGCCTACTGCTGTCTCGTCGAGTGAGCAGTTCTTC. It codes for CASSLPTAVSSSEQFF.

CDR3 bases: TGTGCCAGCAGTGAATCCAGCTTGGGGGGTCGTAACTATGGCTACACCTTC. The encoded protein is CASSESSLGGRNYGYTF. V gene TRBV6-1 combines with J gene TRBJ1-2; tentatively, D is TRBD1 (5 bases). The CDR3 totals 17 residues. Between the trimmed V and J ends, which lost 2 bases and 1 base, there was a span of 17 bases. Per germline, CDR1 MNHNS and CDR2 SASEGT.

The chain links TRBV11-1 to TRBJ1-1; 8 bases map to TRBD1. The CDR3 consists of 16 residues. The germline V gene has CDR1 SGHAT and CDR2 FQDESV (reference sequence). V shed 4 bases, J shed 4 bases, and the junction held 11 bases outside the gene matches. The CDR3 spells CASSSNRGWVGTEAFF. The DNA of the CDR3 is TGTGCCAGCAGCTCAAACAGGGGGTGGGTTGGCACTGAAGCTTTCTTT.

The rearrangement links TRBV6-5 to TRBJ2-1; no clear D. Germline lookup yields CDR1 MNHEY and CDR2 SVGAGI. The CDR3 covers 15 residues. Trimming pared 3 bases from V and 2 bases from J, leaving 11 bases between. The CDR3, as DNA: TGTGCCAGCAGTTATCGCCAGGTTACCTACAATGAGCAGTTCTTC. Translated: CASSYRQVTYNEQFF.

The V gene is TRBV30, the J gene TRBJ2-1, with 11 bases aligning to TRBD2. The germline CDR1 and CDR2 sequences are GTSNPN and SVGIG (reference sequence). After removal of 2 bases from V and 6 bases from J, the junction contained 12 bases not matched to a gene. CDR3 length: 17 residues. The CDR3 DNA follows: TGTGCCTGGAGTCCCCCCTGGGGGACTAGCGGAGCCAATGAGCAGTTCTTC. This codes for CAWSPPWGTSGANEQFF.

This clone was detected only a few times. This chain links TRBV5-4 with TRBJ2-7; TRBD1 might be the D (6 bases). The CDR3 is made up of 15 amino acids. The V gene lost 5 bases and the J gene lost 0 bases, with 15 bases spanning the gap. Germline V gene sequence: CDR1 SGHNT, CDR2 YYREEE (reference sequence). The CDR3 reads CASSPGHRISYEQYF. The CDR3 bases are TGTGCCAGCAGTCCGGGACACAGGATCTCCTACGAGCAGTACTTC.

The chain combines TRBV6-1 with TRBJ1-4; maybe TRBD1 (5 bases). The CDR3 has 15 residues. Germline CDR1 is MNHNS and CDR2 is SASEGT. The V end was cut by 1 base, the J end by 7 bases, with 13 bases between. Written as DNA, the CDR3 is TGTGCCAGCAGTGAAGTCCGGGGGTCGAGTGAAAAACTGTTTTTT. Translated, it gives CASSEVRGSSEKLFF.

This chain links TRBV6-5 with TRBJ1-5; a weak D match, TRBD1 (5 bases). The CDR3 extends over 12 amino acids. The germline V gene has CDR1 MNHEY and CDR2 SVGAGI. V gave up 8 bases and J gave up 3 bases, with 8 bases separating them. The chain's CDR3 is CASQGSNQPQHF. DNA of the CDR3: TGTGCCAGCCAGGGTTCCAATCAGCCCCAGCATTTT.

The chain recombines TRBV7-9 with TRBJ1-6; D unresolved. CDR3 length: 14 amino acids. CDR1 is SEHNR, CDR2 FQNEAQ, per germline (reference sequence). V dropped 2 bases and J dropped 7 bases, with 9 bases sitting between them. In DNA form, the CDR3 reads TGTGCCAGCAGCTTATTGGCCTTCAATTCACCCCTCCACTTT. This gives the protein CASSLLAFNSPLHF. Complete variable domain (other parts from reference TRBV7-9 and TRBJ1-6): DTGVSQNPRHKITKRGQNVTFRCDPISEHNRLYWYRQTLGQGPEFLTYFQNEAQLEKSRLLSDRFSAERPKGSFSTLEIQRTEQGDSAMYLCASSLLAFNSPLHFGNGTRLTVT.

The table lists this clone with a count of one. This chain uses TRBV5-1 with TRBJ1-3; TRBD1 aligns across 7 bases. The germline V gene has CDR1 SGHRS and CDR2 YFSETQ. Unmatched junction bases numbered 5, after V lost 4 bases and J lost 7 bases. This CDR3 has 13 residues. This chain's CDR3 is CASSDRARNTIYF. CDR3 bases: TGCGCCAGCAGCGACAGGGCTAGGAACACCATATATTTT.

This clone was recorded a few times. The rearrangement uses TRBV28 and TRBJ2-5; possible D gene TRBD1, 5 bases. Germline lookup yields CDR1 MDHEN and CDR2 SYDVKM. Trimming cost V 4 bases and J 6 bases, with 15 bases left between them. The CDR3 has 14 amino acids. CDR3 protein: CASSSSIQAQTQYF. CDR3 nucleotides: TGTGCCAGCAGTTCTTCCATACAGGCGCAGACCCAGTACTTC.

The V gene is TRBV19, the J gene TRBJ2-3; the D gene is possibly TRBD2 (6 bases). Germline V gene data show CDR1 as LNHDA and CDR2 as SQIVND (reference sequence). V was trimmed by 5 bases and J by 8 bases, leaving 17 bases between them. The CDR3 has 14 amino acids. CDR3 loop: CASSVGTPGGTQYF. In DNA form, the CDR3 reads TGTGCCAGTAGTGTCGGGACTCCCGGGGGTACGCAGTATTTT. The variable domain in full, completed from reference TRBV19 and TRBJ2-3, reads DGGITQSPKYLFRKEGQNVTLSCEQNLNHDAMYWYRQDPGQGLRLIYYSQIVNDFQKGDIAEGYSVSREKKESFPLTVTSAQKNPTAFYLCASSVGTPGGTQYFGPGTRLTVL.

The V and J genes are TRBV7-2 and TRBJ1-2; 8 bases agree with TRBD1. Germline values: CDR1 SGHTA, CDR2 FQGNSA. The length of the CDR3 is 16 residues. The J segment lost 3 bases and the V segment lost 3 bases, leaving 9 bases of the junction unmatched. This chain's CDR3 is CASSLDRDRWYYGYTF. CDR3 DNA sequence: TGTGCCAGCAGCTTGGACCGGGACAGGTGGTACTATGGCTACACCTTC.

This clone showed up just a few times. The chain combines TRBV19 with TRBJ1-2, with 10 bases fitting TRBD1. Per germline, CDR1 LNHDA and CDR2 SQIVND (reference sequence). This CDR3 is 18 amino acids long. The trim removed 7 bases at V and 3 bases at J, leaving 17 bases unmatched. The CDR3 DNA follows: TGTGCCAGTACCCAAAGAAAGACAGGGGGCAAGTTGGACTATGGCTACACCTTC. Protein: CASTQRKTGGKLDYGYTF. Based on the CDR3 plus reference TRBV19 and TRBJ1-2, the full variable domain is DGGITQSPKYLFRKEGQNVTLSCEQNLNHDAMYWYRQDPGQGLRLIYYSQIVNDFQKGDIAEGYSVSREKKESFPLTVTSAQKNPTAFYLCASTQRKTGGKLDYGYTFGSGTRLTVV.